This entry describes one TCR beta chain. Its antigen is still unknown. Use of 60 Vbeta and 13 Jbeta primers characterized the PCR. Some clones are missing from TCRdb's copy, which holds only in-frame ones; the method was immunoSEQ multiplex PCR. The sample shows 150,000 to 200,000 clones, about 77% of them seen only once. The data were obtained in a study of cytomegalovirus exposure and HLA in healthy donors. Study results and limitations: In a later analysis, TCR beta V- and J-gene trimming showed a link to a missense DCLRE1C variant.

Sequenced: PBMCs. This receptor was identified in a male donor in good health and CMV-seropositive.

The CDR3 region has the DNA TGTGCCACCCTAGGGGGGGCCTCCTACGAGCAGTACTTC. This codes for CATLGGASYEQYF. V and J are TRBV2 and TRBJ2-7; TRBD2 might be the D (7 bases). V was shortened by 10 bases and J by 0 bases, with 13 bases between the two germline ends. Looked up from germline, CDR1 is SNHLY and CDR2 is FYNNEI. The CDR3 is made up of 13 amino acids.